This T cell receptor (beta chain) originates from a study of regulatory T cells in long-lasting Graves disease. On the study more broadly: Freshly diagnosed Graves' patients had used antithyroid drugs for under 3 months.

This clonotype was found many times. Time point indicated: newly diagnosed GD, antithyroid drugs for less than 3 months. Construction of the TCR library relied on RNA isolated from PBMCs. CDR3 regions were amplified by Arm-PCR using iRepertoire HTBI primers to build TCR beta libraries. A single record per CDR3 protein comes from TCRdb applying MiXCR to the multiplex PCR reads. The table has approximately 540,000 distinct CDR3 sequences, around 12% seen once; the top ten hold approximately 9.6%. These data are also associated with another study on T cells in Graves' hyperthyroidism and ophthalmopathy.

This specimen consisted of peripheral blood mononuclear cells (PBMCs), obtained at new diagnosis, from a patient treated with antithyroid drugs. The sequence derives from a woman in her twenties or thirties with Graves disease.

This chain's CDR3 is CSARGGLTEAFF. CDR3 bases: TGCAGTGCTAGAGGGGGCCTCACTGAAGCTTTCTTT. This chain uses TRBV20-1 with TRBJ1-1; D is perhaps TRBD1 (5 bases). CDR3 size: 12 residues. V lost 1 base, J lost 4 bases, and 7 bases lay in between. Per the germline V gene, CDR1 is DFQATT and CDR2 is SNEGSKA (reference sequence).